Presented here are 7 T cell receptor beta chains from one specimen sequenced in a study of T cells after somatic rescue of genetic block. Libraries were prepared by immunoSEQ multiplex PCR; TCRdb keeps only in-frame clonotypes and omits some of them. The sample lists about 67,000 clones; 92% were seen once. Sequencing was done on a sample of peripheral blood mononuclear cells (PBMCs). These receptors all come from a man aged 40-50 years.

The CDR3 nucleotides are TGTGCCATCAGCGACCCAAGCGGGATAGAATTCTCCCCGCCTGAGCAGTACTTC. Translating it yields CAISDPSGIEFSPPEQYF. The chain uses TRBV10-3 and TRBJ2-7; TRBD2 aligns across 7 bases. CDR3 length equals 18 residues. Germline values: CDR1 ENHRY, CDR2 SYGVKD. The V and J ends lost 6 bases and 7 bases, in that order; junction bases with no gene match: 24.

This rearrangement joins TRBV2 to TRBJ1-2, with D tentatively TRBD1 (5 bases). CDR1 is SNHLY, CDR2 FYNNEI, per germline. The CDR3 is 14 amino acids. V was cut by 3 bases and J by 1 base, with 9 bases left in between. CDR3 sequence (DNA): TGTGCCAGCAGTGACATAGGGGATAACTATGGCTACACCTTC. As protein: CASSDIGDNYGYTF.

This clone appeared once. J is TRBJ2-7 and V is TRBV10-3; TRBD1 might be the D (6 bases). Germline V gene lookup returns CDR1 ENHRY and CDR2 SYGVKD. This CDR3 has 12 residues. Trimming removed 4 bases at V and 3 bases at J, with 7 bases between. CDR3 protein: CAISGTVYEQYF. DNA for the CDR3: TGTGCCATCAGTGGGACAGTCTACGAGCAGTACTTC.

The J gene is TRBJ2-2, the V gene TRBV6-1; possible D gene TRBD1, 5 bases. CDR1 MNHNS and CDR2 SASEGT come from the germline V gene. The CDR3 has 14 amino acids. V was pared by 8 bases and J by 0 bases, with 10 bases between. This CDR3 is CASLGRANTGELFF. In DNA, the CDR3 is TGTGCCAGCCTGGGGCGAGCGAACACCGGGGAGCTGTTTTTT.

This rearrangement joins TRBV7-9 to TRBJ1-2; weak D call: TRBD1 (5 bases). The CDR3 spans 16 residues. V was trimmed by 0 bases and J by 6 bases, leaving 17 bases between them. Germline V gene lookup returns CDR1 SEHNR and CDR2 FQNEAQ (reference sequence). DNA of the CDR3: TGTGCCAGCAGCTTAGCGGCCAACCCTGGGGCGGATGGCTACACCTTC. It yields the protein CASSLAANPGADGYTF.

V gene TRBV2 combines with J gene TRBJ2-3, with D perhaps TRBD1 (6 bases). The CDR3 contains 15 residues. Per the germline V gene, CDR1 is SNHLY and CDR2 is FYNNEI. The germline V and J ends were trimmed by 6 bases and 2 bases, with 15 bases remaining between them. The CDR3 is CASRSQGVPTDTQYF. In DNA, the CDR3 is TGTGCCAGCAGGTCACAGGGAGTCCCCACAGATACGCAGTATTTT.

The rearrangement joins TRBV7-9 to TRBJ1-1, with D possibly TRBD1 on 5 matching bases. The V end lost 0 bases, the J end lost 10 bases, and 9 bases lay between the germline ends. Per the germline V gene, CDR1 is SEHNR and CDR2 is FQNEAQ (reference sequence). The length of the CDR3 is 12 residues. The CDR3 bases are TGTGCCAGCAGCTTAGCAGGGGATGGAGCTTTCTTT. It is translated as CASSLAGDGAFF.